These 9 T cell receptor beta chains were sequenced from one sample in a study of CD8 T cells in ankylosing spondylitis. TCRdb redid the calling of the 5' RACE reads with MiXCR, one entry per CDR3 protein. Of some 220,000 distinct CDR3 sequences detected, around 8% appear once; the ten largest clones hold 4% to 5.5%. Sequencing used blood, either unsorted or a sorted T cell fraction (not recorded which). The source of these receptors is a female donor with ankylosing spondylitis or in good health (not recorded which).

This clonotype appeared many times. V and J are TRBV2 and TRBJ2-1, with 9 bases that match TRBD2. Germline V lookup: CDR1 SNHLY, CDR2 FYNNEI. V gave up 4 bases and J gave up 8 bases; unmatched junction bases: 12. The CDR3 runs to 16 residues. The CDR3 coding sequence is TGTGCCAGCAGTGCACCCAGAGCGGGAGGATCAGATGAGCAGTTCTTC. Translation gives CASSAPRAGGSDEQFF. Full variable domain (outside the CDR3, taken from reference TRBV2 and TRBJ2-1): EPEVTQTPSHQVTQMGQEVILRCVPISNHLYFYWYRQILGQKVEFLVSFYNNEISEKSEIFDDQFSVERPDGSNFTLKIRSTKLEDSAMYFCASSAPRAGGSDEQFFGPGTRLTVL.

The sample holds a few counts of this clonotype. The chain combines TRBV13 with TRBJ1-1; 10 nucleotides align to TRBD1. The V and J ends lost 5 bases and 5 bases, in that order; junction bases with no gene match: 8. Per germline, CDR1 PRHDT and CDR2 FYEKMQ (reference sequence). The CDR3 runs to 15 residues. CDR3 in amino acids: CASSTRTGGGTEAFF. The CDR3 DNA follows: TGTGCCAGCAGCACCCGGACAGGGGGGGGGACTGAAGCTTTCTTT.

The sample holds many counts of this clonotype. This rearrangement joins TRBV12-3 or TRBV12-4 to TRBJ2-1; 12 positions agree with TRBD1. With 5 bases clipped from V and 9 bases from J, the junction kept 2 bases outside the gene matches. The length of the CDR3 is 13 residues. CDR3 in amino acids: CASSGTGGGEQFF. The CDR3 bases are TGTGCCAGCAGTGGGACAGGGGGCGGTGAGCAGTTCTTC.

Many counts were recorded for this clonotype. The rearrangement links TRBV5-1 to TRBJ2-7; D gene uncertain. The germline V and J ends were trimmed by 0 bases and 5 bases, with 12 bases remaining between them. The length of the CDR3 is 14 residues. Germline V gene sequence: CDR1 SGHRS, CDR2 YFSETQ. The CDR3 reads CASSLGARWDEQYF. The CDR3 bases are TGCGCCAGCAGCTTGGGGGCCCGCTGGGACGAGCAGTACTTC.

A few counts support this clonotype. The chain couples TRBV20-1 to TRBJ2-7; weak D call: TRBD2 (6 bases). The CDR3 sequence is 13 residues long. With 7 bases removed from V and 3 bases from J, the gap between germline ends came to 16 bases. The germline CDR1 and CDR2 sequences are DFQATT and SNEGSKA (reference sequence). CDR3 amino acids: CSGAVGGSYEQYF. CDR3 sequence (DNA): TGCAGTGGGGCGGTGGGAGGCAGCTACGAGCAGTACTTC.

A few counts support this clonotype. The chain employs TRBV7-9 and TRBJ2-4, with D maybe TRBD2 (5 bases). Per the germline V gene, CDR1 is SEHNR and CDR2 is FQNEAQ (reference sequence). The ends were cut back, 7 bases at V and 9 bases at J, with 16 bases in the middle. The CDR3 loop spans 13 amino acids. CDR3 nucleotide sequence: TGTGCCAGCACCGAGCCGACCCGGGGCATTCAGTACTTC. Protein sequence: CASTEPTRGIQYF.

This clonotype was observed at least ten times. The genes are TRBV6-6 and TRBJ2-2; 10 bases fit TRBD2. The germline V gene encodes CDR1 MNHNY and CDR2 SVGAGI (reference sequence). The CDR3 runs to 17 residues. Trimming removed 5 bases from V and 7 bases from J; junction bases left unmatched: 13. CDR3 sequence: CASSAAGWSSGSGELFF. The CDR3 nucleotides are TGTGCCAGCAGTGCCGCGGGCTGGTCTAGCGGGAGCGGGGAGCTGTTTTTT.

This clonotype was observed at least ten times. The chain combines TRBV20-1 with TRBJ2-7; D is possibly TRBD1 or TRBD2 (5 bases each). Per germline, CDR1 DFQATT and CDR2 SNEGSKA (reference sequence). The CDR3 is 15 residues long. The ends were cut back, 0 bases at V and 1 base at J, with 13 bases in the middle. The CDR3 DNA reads TGCAGTGCTAGAGATCAGAGAGGGGTGTCCTACGAGCAGTACTTC. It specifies CSARDQRGVSYEQYF.

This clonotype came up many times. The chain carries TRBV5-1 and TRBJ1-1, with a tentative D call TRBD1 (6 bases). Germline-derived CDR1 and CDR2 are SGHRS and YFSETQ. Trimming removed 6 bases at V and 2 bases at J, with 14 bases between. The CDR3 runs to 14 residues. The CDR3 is CASTGAQGNTEAFF. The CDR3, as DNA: TGCGCCAGCACAGGGGCGCAGGGTAACACTGAAGCTTTCTTT.